This T cell receptor (beta chain) was retrieved from a study of T-cell reconstitution after alpha-beta-depleted transplantation in children. Only a few counts were recorded for this clonotype. The antigen remains unidentified. This CDR3 spans 16 amino acids. CDR1 is MNHNS, CDR2 SASEGT, per germline. Trimming removed 10 bases at V and 5 bases at J, with 24 bases between. General study points: When one year had passed after transplant, most T-cell counts and diversity came from newly produced T cells. Reportedly, alpha-beta T cells present about two months post-transplant originated from several hundred expanded clones of graft origin.

A TCRbeta library incorporating unique molecular identifiers was prepared. One entry per CDR3 protein results from TCRdb running MiXCR on the PCR reads. Found here are 250,000 to 300,000 distinct CDR3 sequences, around 10% of them singletons; the top ten hold less than 9%. The gene calls are TRBV6-1 and TRBJ2-1, with D perhaps given as TRBD1 or TRBD2 (5 bases each). The receptor's source is a boy in the first two years of life with acute myeloid leukemia, due to receive a stem cell transplant. The source material was PBMCs, sampled before TCRalphabeta/CD19-depleted stem cell transplant. The CDR3 spells CATARGGSLANNEQFF. The CDR3, as DNA: TGTGCCACCGCCCGTGGGGGAAGTTTGGCGAACAATGAGCAGTTCTTC.